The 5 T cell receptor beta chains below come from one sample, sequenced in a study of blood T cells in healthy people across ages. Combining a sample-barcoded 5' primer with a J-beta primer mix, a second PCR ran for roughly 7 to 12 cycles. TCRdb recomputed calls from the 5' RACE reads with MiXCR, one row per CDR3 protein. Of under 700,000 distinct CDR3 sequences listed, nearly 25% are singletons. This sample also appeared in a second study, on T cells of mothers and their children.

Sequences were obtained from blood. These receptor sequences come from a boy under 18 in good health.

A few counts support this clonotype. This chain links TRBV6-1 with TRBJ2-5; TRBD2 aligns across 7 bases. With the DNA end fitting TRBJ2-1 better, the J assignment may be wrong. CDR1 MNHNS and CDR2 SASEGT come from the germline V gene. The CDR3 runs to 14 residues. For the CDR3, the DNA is TGTGCCAGCGTAAAGCGGGAAGTCCACAATGAGCAGTTCTTC. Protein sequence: CASVKREVHNEQFF.

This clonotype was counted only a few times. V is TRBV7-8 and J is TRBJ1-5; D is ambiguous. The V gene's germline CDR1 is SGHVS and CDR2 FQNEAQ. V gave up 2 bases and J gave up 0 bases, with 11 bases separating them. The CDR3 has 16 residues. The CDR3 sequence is CASSLYGGFSNQPQHF. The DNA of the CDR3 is TGTGCCAGCAGCTTATACGGTGGTTTTAGCAATCAGCCCCAGCATTTT.

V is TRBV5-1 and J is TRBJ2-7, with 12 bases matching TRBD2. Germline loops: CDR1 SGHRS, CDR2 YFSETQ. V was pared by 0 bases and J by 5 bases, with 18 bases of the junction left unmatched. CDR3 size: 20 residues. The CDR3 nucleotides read TGCGCCAGCAGCTTGGTATACCGGCGGCTAGCGGGGGGGCTTCTTCACGAGCAGTACTTC. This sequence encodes CASSLVYRRLAGGLLHEQYF.

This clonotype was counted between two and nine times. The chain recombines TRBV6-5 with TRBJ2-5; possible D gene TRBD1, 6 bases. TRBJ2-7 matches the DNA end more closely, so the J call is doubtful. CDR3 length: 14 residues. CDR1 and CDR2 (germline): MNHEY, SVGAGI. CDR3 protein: CASSPGQPPYEQYF. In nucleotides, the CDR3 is TGTGCCAGCAGCCCTGGACAGCCTCCCTACGAGCAGTACTTC.

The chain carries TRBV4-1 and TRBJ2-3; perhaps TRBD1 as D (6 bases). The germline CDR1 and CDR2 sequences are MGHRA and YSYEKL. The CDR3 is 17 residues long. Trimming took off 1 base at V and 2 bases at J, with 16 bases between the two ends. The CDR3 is CASSQVPIGTPTDTQYF. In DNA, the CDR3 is TGCGCCAGCAGCCAAGTCCCCATAGGGACACCCACAGATACGCAGTATTTT.